A selection of T cell receptor beta chains follows, all from one sample in a study of cytomegalovirus exposure and HLA in healthy donors. TCRdb's table, derived via immunoSEQ multiplex PCR, lists solely in-frame clones and lacks some. The top ten hold 5.5% to 7.5% of the sample, which has around 200,000 clones, roughly 82% seen once. The specimen was PBMCs. Receptors were obtained from a middle-aged man in good health and CMV-seropositive. CDR3s include the opening cysteine and the closing phenylalanine or tryptophan. The order of the fields is V gene, J gene, clone size, CDR3 protein. Not all rows give a size; the values are once, few, many and, for expanded clones, a class.

v_gene: TRBV7-2; j_gene: TRBJ1-1; abundance: NA; CDR3aa: CASSERQRFGTEAFF
v_gene: TRBV13; j_gene: TRBJ2-1; abundance: NA; CDR3aa: CASSLVGTRAYNEQFF
v_gene: TRBV6-6; j_gene: TRBJ1-1; abundance: NA; CDR3aa: CASSLMARSTEAFF
v_gene: TRBV6-6; j_gene: TRBJ2-7; abundance: NA; CDR3aa: CASSPYSGPPYEQYF
v_gene: TRBV25-1; j_gene: TRBJ2-2; abundance: NA; CDR3aa: CASSEFTPGGTGELFF
v_gene: TRBV7-6; j_gene: TRBJ1-6; abundance: NA; CDR3aa: CASSFGGSSSPLHF
v_gene: TRBV7-9; j_gene: TRBJ2-2; abundance: NA; CDR3aa: CASSPEGRRDFYTGELFF
v_gene: TRBV6-1; j_gene: TRBJ2-1; abundance: NA; CDR3aa: CASSLGWEQFF
v_gene: TRBV6-5; j_gene: TRBJ2-2; abundance: NA; CDR3aa: CASSLQQGANPELFF
v_gene: TRBV6-1; j_gene: TRBJ1-4; abundance: once; CDR3aa: CASRLDPGRNEKLFF
v_gene: TRBV5-6; j_gene: TRBJ2-6; abundance: NA; CDR3aa: CASSRRISGANVLTF
v_gene: TRBV15; j_gene: TRBJ2-7; abundance: NA; CDR3aa: CATSRGGSGDSYEQYF
v_gene: TRBV6-5; j_gene: TRBJ2-3; abundance: NA; CDR3aa: CASSYDQGRADTQYF
v_gene: TRBV6-5; j_gene: TRBJ1-2; abundance: once; CDR3aa: CASSTTPNYGYTF
v_gene: TRBV2; j_gene: TRBJ1-2; abundance: NA; CDR3aa: CASSGRDRGYTF
v_gene: TRBV27; j_gene: TRBJ2-1; abundance: NA; CDR3aa: CASSLVGRVWDEQFF
v_gene: TRBV6-5; j_gene: TRBJ1-6; abundance: NA; CDR3aa: CASTGGGNSPLHF
v_gene: TRBV5-5; j_gene: TRBJ2-5; abundance: NA; CDR3aa: CASSSSRDSGRKETQYF
v_gene: TRBV6-5; j_gene: TRBJ1-5; abundance: NA; CDR3aa: CASSLTGGTNQPQHF
v_gene: TRBV7-8; j_gene: TRBJ1-1; abundance: NA; CDR3aa: CASSSSTGAAEAFF
v_gene: TRBV10-3; j_gene: TRBJ2-3; abundance: NA; CDR3aa: CAISRAEDTDTQYF
v_gene: TRBV27; j_gene: TRBJ1-5; abundance: few; CDR3aa: CASSSYSNQPQHF
v_gene: TRBV7-9; j_gene: TRBJ1-1; abundance: NA; CDR3aa: CASSFPLLPEEAFF
v_gene: TRBV4-1; j_gene: TRBJ2-2; abundance: NA; CDR3aa: CASSHGLLHWGGELFF
v_gene: TRBV11-2; j_gene: TRBJ2-5; abundance: once; CDR3aa: CASRQASGGETQYF
v_gene: TRBV2; j_gene: TRBJ1-1; abundance: NA; CDR3aa: CASSRPGLGSEAFF
v_gene: TRBV11-1; j_gene: TRBJ1-1; abundance: NA; CDR3aa: CASSFGLLNTEAFF
v_gene: TRBV30; j_gene: TRBJ1-5; abundance: NA; CDR3aa: CAWSLTASNQPQHF
v_gene: TRBV11-3; j_gene: TRBJ1-1; abundance: NA; CDR3aa: CASSLDGGDSTEAFF
v_gene: TRBV7-9; j_gene: TRBJ1-2; abundance: NA; CDR3aa: CASSFGTGSRYGYTF
v_gene: TRBV7-2; j_gene: TRBJ2-3; abundance: NA; CDR3aa: CASSLAGGWTDTQYF
v_gene: TRBV10-1; j_gene: TRBJ2-3; abundance: NA; CDR3aa: CASSERSTDTQYF
v_gene: TRBV5-1; j_gene: TRBJ2-1; abundance: NA; CDR3aa: CASSLAPASYNEQFF
v_gene: TRBV7-2; j_gene: TRBJ1-5; abundance: NA; CDR3aa: CASSNNRGRNQPQHF
v_gene: TRBV27; j_gene: TRBJ1-5; abundance: NA; CDR3aa: CASSPSYHQPQHF
v_gene: TRBV5-4; j_gene: TRBJ1-4; abundance: NA; CDR3aa: CASSLEVQGGKLFF
v_gene: TRBV4-1; j_gene: TRBJ1-1; abundance: NA; CDR3aa: CASSQDVFRGTEAFF
v_gene: TRBV6-1; j_gene: TRBJ1-5; abundance: NA; CDR3aa: CASSRGSNQPQHF
v_gene: TRBV27; j_gene: TRBJ2-3; abundance: NA; CDR3aa: CASSLRRADTQYF
v_gene: TRBV4-1; j_gene: TRBJ2-1; abundance: NA; CDR3aa: CASSQGGASGRLRGSSEQFF
v_gene: TRBV10-1; j_gene: TRBJ2-3; abundance: once; CDR3aa: CASSRGGKLAGGSTDTQYF